One and the same sample provided the 24 T cell receptor beta chains below, sequenced in a study of T cells expressing NK-cell markers. TCRdb reanalyzed the 5' RACE reads and collapses them to one entry per CDR3 protein, without DNA. The sample data list some 150,000 distinct CDR3 sequences. Input material: blood T cells: a sorted CD56 or NKG2C T cell subset, CD4+ or CD8+ T cells, or bulk PBMC T cells (not recorded which). The source is a man between 18 and 29 years old in good health.

The J gene is TRBJ2-1, the V gene TRBV7-2; TCRdb designates TRBD1, a call that cannot be tested without DNA. This CDR3 comprises 20 residues. CDR1 and CDR2 from the germline V gene are SGHTA and FQGNSA. The CDR3: CASSLALLAPMGGFHNEQFF.

The J gene is TRBJ2-7, the V gene TRBV7-2; as DNA is missing, the TRBD1 call by TCRdb cannot be tested. Germline lookup yields CDR1 SGHTA and CDR2 FQGNSA. The CDR3 contains 17 residues. CDR3: CASSLSRSGTSSYEQYF.

The chain uses TRBV29-1 and TRBJ2-5; TCRdb names TRBD1, which stays unverified in the absence of DNA. Germline V CDR1 and CDR2: SQVTM, ANQGSEA. CDR3 length: 12 amino acids. CDR3: CSAGRGQETQYF.

V is TRBV11-2 and J is TRBJ2-3; TCRdb calls TRBD2, which cannot be checked without DNA. The CDR3 consists of 13 residues. Germline V gene data show CDR1 as SGHAT and CDR2 as FQNNGV. This CDR3 is CASSHGTIDTQYF.

V usage is TRBV7-2 and J usage is TRBJ2-1. CDR3 length: 12 amino acids. Germline V gene sequence: CDR1 SGHTA, CDR2 FQGNSA. CDR3: CASSLALDEQFF.

The rearrangement links TRBV7-9 to TRBJ2-1; no DNA is available, so the TRBD2 call from TCRdb remains unchecked. CDR1 and CDR2 from the germline V gene are SEHNR and FQNEAQ (reference sequence). The CDR3 sequence is 13 residues long. The CDR3 region is CASSLGSGRPGFF.

CDR3: CASSLGSGIEQYF. The V gene is TRBV27, the J gene TRBJ2-7; TCRdb names TRBD2, which stays unverified in the absence of DNA. The germline gives CDR1 MNHEY, CDR2 SMNVEV (reference sequence). The CDR3 totals 13 residues.

The CDR3 here is CASTGLVNEQFF. This chain links TRBV10-2 with TRBJ2-1; TCRdb calls TRBD2, which cannot be checked without DNA. The germline V gene encodes CDR1 WSHSY and CDR2 SAAADI. The CDR3 length is 12 residues.

The chain recombines TRBV7-9 with TRBJ1-2; absent DNA, TCRdb's TRBD1 call cannot be checked. The CDR3 runs 13 residues. CDR1 is SEHNR, CDR2 FQNEAQ, per germline (reference sequence). The CDR3 sequence is CASSPPRGDGYTF. The variable domain in full, completed from reference TRBV7-9 and TRBJ1-2, reads DTGVSQNPRHKITKRGQNVTFRCDPISEHNRLYWYRQTLGQGPEFLTYFQNEAQLEKSRLLSDRFSAERPKGSFSTLEIQRTEQGDSAMYLCASSPPRGDGYTFGSGTRLTVV.

V and J are TRBV4-3 and TRBJ1-1. Germline assignment: CDR1 LGHNA and CDR2 YSLEER. The length of the CDR3 is 14 residues. The CDR3 sequence: CASSQDGDNTEAFF.

The chain has TRBV29-1 and TRBJ2-7. Germline CDR1 and CDR2: SQVTM and ANQGSEA. The CDR3 has 11 amino acids. The CDR3 protein is CSVEDRGEQYF.

The chain uses TRBV7-9 and TRBJ2-2; as DNA is missing, the TRBD1 call by TCRdb cannot be tested. The CDR3 is 17 amino acids. Germline-derived CDR1 and CDR2 are SEHNR and FQNEAQ (reference sequence). The CDR3: CASSLSGTGGADGELFF.

The CDR3 region is CASSIRQGRHTEAFF. V gene TRBV7-8 combines with J gene TRBJ1-1; the TRBD1 assignment by TCRdb is unverifiable without DNA. In germline, CDR1 is SGHVS, CDR2 FQNEAQ. The CDR3 length is 15 residues.

The rearrangement joins TRBV27 to TRBJ1-4. Per the germline V gene, CDR1 is MNHEY and CDR2 is SMNVEV (reference sequence). This CDR3 has 15 amino acids. The CDR3: CASSLAGFGDEKLFF.

The V call is TRBV19, the J call TRBJ1-1; the TCRdb D gene call, TRBD1, has no DNA to confirm it. The CDR3 consists of 15 residues. Germline V CDR1 and CDR2: LNHDA, SQIVND (reference sequence). This chain's CDR3 is CASSIGQGLNTEAFF.

This sequence joins TRBV27 and TRBJ2-3; lacking DNA, the TRBD1 call made by TCRdb goes unchecked. The germline CDR1 and CDR2 sequences are MNHEY and SMNVEV (reference sequence). CDR3 length equals 16 residues. Here the CDR3 reads CASSPRTGLGTDTQYF.

V gene TRBV30 combines with J gene TRBJ2-7; TCRdb lists TRBD2, though no DNA is available to test this call. Per germline, CDR1 GTSNPN and CDR2 SVGIG (reference sequence). The length of the CDR3 is 14 residues. CDR3 sequence: CAWSTYSGSYEQYF. Supplemented by reference TRBV30 and TRBJ2-7, the full variable domain reads SQTIHQWPATLVQPVGSPLSLECTVEGTSNPNLYWYRQAAGRGLQLLFYSVGIGQISSEVPQNLSASRPQDRQFILSSKKLLLSDSGFYLCAWSTYSGSYEQYFGPGTRLTVT.

The chain couples TRBV19 to TRBJ1-1; TCRdb picks TRBD1, but there is no DNA to check that call. The CDR3 runs to 17 residues. Per the germline V gene, CDR1 is LNHDA and CDR2 is SQIVND (reference sequence). The CDR3 is CASSIDRGSARNTEAFF.

The rearrangement links TRBV6-5 to TRBJ2-2; TCRdb outputs TRBD2, but without DNA this stays unchecked. There are 16 residues in the CDR3. CDR1 and CDR2 (germline): MNHEY, SVGAGI. CDR3 amino acids: CASSRSSGDNTGELFF.

This chain links TRBV7-8 with TRBJ2-1; TCRdb's D call, TRBD2, is unchecked because there is no DNA. The CDR3 loop spans 18 amino acids. CDR1 is SGHVS, CDR2 FQNEAQ, per germline. This chain's CDR3 is CASSLAPSGGPGYREQFF. Full variable domain (remainder filled in from reference TRBV7-8 and TRBJ2-1): GAGVSQSPRYKVAKRGQDVALRCDPISGHVSLFWYQQALGQGPEFLTYFQNEAQLDKSGLPSDRFFAERPEGSVSTLKIQRTQQEDSAVYLCASSLAPSGGPGYREQFFGPGTRLTVL.

V gene TRBV12-3 or TRBV12-4 combines with J gene TRBJ2-2; TCRdb designates TRBD1, a call that cannot be tested without DNA. The CDR3 is 15 residues long. This CDR3 reads CASSSGVGITGELFF.

This chain links TRBV11-2 with TRBJ2-1; TCRdb returns TRBD2, unconfirmable since there is no DNA. Germline V lookup: CDR1 SGHAT, CDR2 FQNNGV. The CDR3 sequence is 18 residues long. The CDR3 is CASSLGPRTSGMYNEQFF. The whole variable domain, remainder taken from reference TRBV11-2 and TRBJ2-1, is EAGVAQSPRYKIIEKRQSVAFWCNPISGHATLYWYQQILGQGPKLLIQFQNNGVVDDSQLPKDRFSAERLKGVDSTLKIQPAKLEDSAVYLCASSLGPRTSGMYNEQFFGPGTRLTVL.

V usage is TRBV7-3 and J usage is TRBJ2-3; TCRdb reports TRBD2, a call that lacks DNA to check it against. Germline CDR1 SGHTA, CDR2 FQGTGA. The CDR3 runs to 15 residues. CDR3 loop: CASSLGPSGTDTQYF.

The rearrangement joins TRBV12-3 or TRBV12-4 to TRBJ2-7. The CDR3 contains 13 residues. This CDR3 is CASSFARTYEQYF.